Listed below are T cell receptor beta chains from one sample, sequenced in a study of blood T cell repertoires in COVID-19. Sequenced by immunoSEQ multiplex PCR; TCRdb stores in-frame clones only, minus some. The data contain hundreds of thousands of clones, more than 80% of them seen just once; the ten biggest clones take up approximately 3%. The source material was peripheral blood. The receptors derive from a woman aged 25 to 39 with COVID-19, enrolled during active disease. Each CDR3 is given with its conserved first and last residue. D genes are given only for firm matches. Clone size appears in some rows only: once, few, many, or a class for an expanded clone.

-,-,TRBJ2-7,TRBV11-2,TGTGCCAGCAGCCTAAGTAGGGGTTCATTCTACGAGCAGTACTTC,CASSLSRGSFYEQYF
-,once,TRBJ2-1,TRBV19,TGTGCCAGCTCTATAAGCTCCTACAATGAGCAGTTCTTC,CASSISSYNEQFF
-,-,TRBJ1-1,TRBV7-2,TGTGCCAGCAGCGCAGGGTGGATGAACACTGAAGCTTTCTTT,CASSAGWMNTEAFF
TRBD1,-,TRBJ2-7,TRBV14,TGTGCCAGCAGCCAGGGACAGCTCCCCTACGACGGGCAGTACTTC,CASSQGQLPYDGQYF
TRBD1,-,TRBJ2-4,TRBV7-6,TGTGCCAGCAGTCCCTCCGGGACAGGAAACATTCAGTACTTC,CASSPSGTGNIQYF
TRBD2,-,TRBJ2-5,TRBV2,TGTGCCAGCAGTGCGTCAGGACTAGGACGGTATCAAGAGACCCAGTACTTC,CASSASGLGRYQETQYF
TRBD1,-,TRBJ2-5,TRBV3-1/TRBV3-2,TGTGCCAGCAGCCAACAGGGGGAAGAGACCCAGTACTTC,CASSQQGEETQYF
TRBD2,-,TRBJ2-5,TRBV11-3,TGTGCCAGCAGCCTTAGCGGGACCTTCCAAGAGACCCAGTACTTC,CASSLSGTFQETQYF
-,-,TRBJ2-2,TRBV28,TGTGCCAGCACGAACCACCCAGGTGGGAACACCGGGGAGCTGTTTTTT,CASTNHPGGNTGELFF
-,few,TRBJ2-1,TRBV4-2,TGTGCCAGCAGCCAAGGCCCTAGCCCCCCTTACAATGAGCAGTTCTTC,CASSQGPSPPYNEQFF
-,-,TRBJ1-1,TRBV5-4,TGTGCCAGCAGCTTGGGGGGAGATCGCACTGAAGCTTTCTTT,CASSLGGDRTEAFF
-,-,TRBJ1-1,TRBV10-3,TGTGCCACTGCCGACGCGGAGAACACTGAAGCTTTCTTT,CATADAENTEAFF
-,-,TRBJ2-7,TRBV19,TGTGCCAGTAGTATAGGGCTTATCTACGAGCAGTACTTC,CASSIGLIYEQYF
TRBD2,-,TRBJ2-1,TRBV11-3,TGTGCCAGCAGCCCTTCGACTAGCGGGGGGGAACACAATGAGCAGTTCTTC,CASSPSTSGGEHNEQFF
-,-,TRBJ2-7,TRBV28,TGTGCCAGCAGTTTCGGCTCGGGACACCTATTAGACTACGAGCAGTACTTC,CASSFGSGHLLDYEQYF
-,-,TRBJ1-2,TRBV20-1,TGCAGTGCTAGATTATATGGCTACACCTTC,CSARLYGYTF
TRBD1,-,TRBJ2-3,TRBV2,TGTGCCAGCGCCCTACAGGGGGTTGATACGCAGTATTTT,CASALQGVDTQYF